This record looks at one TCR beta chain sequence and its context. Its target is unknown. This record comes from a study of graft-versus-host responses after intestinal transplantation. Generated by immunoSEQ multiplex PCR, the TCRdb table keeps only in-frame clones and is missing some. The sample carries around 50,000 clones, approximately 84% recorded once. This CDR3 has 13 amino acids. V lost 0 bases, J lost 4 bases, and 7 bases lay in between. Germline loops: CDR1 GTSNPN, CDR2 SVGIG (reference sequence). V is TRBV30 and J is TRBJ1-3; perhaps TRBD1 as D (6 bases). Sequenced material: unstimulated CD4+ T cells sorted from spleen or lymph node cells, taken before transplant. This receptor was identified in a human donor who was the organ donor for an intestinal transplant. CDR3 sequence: CAWSVQGGNTIYF. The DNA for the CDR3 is TGTGCCTGGAGTGTACAGGGCGGAAACACCATATATTTT.